The rows below give T cell receptor beta chains drawn from one sample of a study of T-cell reconstitution after alpha-beta-depleted transplantation in children. TCRdb recomputed calls from the PCR reads with MiXCR, one row per CDR3 protein. In the table there are 600,000 to 700,000 distinct CDR3 sequences, around 17% of which are singletons. This sample comprised PBMCs from the stem cell graft donor, obtained from the stem cell graft. The receptors here all came from a human donor who donated a stem cell graft to a child with acute myeloid leukemia. CDR3s include the opening cysteine and the closing phenylalanine or tryptophan. D genes are given only for firm matches. Expanded clones get a size class; other rows say once, few or many, or leave the size out.

abundance,v_gene,d_gene,j_gene,CDR3aa,CDR3nt
many,TRBV12-3/TRBV12-4,.,TRBJ2-1,CASSLGVRADGGDEQFF,TGTGCCAGCAGTTTAGGGGTAAGGGCGGACGGAGGCGATGAGCAGTTCTTC
many,TRBV20-1,TRBD1,TRBJ2-1,CSARDPGTGAPKAYNEQFF,TGCAGTGCTAGAGACCCCGGGACAGGGGCCCCTAAGGCCTACAATGAGCAGTTCTTC
many,TRBV5-1,.,TRBJ1-1,CASSLPPGNTEAFF,TGCGCCAGCAGCTTGCCGCCTGGGAACACTGAAGCTTTCTTT
many,TRBV7-2,.,TRBJ2-1,CASSLAPYLDRTNEQFF,TGTGCCAGCAGCTTAGCACCTTACTTGGACAGAACCAATGAGCAGTTCTTC
.,TRBV25-1,.,TRBJ1-6,CASSDPMTGHNSPLHF,TGTGCCAGCAGTGACCCTATGACAGGCCACAATTCACCCCTCCACTTT
.,TRBV7-3,.,TRBJ2-2,CASSLIGVATRELFF,TGTGCCAGCAGCCTCATTGGGGTAGCTACCCGGGAGCTGTTTTTT
many,TRBV7-2,TRBD1,TRBJ1-1,CASSPHRGTEAFF,TGTGCCAGCAGCCCCCACAGGGGCACTGAAGCTTTCTTT
few,TRBV7-2,.,TRBJ2-7,CASSPEVRHEQYF,TGTGCCAGCAGCCCCGAGGTGCGGCACGAGCAGTACTTC
many,TRBV9,.,TRBJ2-2,CASQSYTNTGELFF,TGTGCCAGCCAATCCTATACGAACACCGGGGAGCTGTTTTTT
few,TRBV7-9,TRBD1,TRBJ2-7,CASSLPTGQGHYEQYF,TGTGCCAGCAGCCTGCCGACGGGACAGGGTCACTACGAGCAGTACTTC
many,TRBV7-6,.,TRBJ1-5,CASSLRENQPQHF,TGTGCCAGCAGCTTGAGGGAGAATCAGCCCCAGCATTTT
few,TRBV4-2,.,TRBJ2-1,CASSLDRWSSYNEQFF,TGTGCCAGCAGCCTTGACAGGTGGAGCTCCTACAATGAGCAGTTCTTC
many,TRBV20-1,.,TRBJ1-5,CSATGTGHSNQPQHF,TGCAGTGCTACGGGGACCGGTCATAGCAATCAGCCCCAGCATTTT
few,TRBV7-2,TRBD1,TRBJ1-2,CASSLEGASRYTF,TGTGCCAGCAGCTTAGAGGGGGCCTCCCGCTACACCTTC
many,TRBV7-2,.,TRBJ2-3,CASSLKSWGTDTQYF,TGTGCCAGCAGCTTAAAGTCATGGGGCACAGATACGCAGTATTTT
.,TRBV6-2/TRBV6-3,TRBD2,TRBJ2-1,CASRTSGGASYNEQFF,TGTGCCAGCAGGACTAGCGGGGGGGCCTCCTACAATGAGCAGTTCTTC
many,TRBV6-1,.,TRBJ2-1,CASSLGEEVYNEQFF,TGTGCCAGCAGTCTTGGGGAGGAGGTTTACAATGAGCAGTTCTTC
few,TRBV7-7,.,TRBJ2-1,CASSLRGAGDEQFF,TGTGCCAGCAGCTTAAGGGGGGCGGGCGATGAGCAGTTCTTC
many,TRBV10-3,TRBD1,TRBJ1-1,CAISPGQGAGLLGTEAFF,TGTGCCATCAGTCCTGGCCAGGGGGCCGGTTTATTGGGCACTGAAGCTTTCTTT
few,TRBV11-2,TRBD1,TRBJ2-7,CASSAGTGIYEQYF,TGTGCCAGCAGCGCCGGGACAGGGATCTACGAGCAGTACTTC
many,TRBV20-1,TRBD1,TRBJ1-1,CSAPPGGAAMNTEAFF,TGCAGTGCTCCCCCAGGGGGCGCGGCCATGAACACTGAAGCTTTCTTT
many,TRBV29-1,.,TRBJ1-2,CSVRTAYGYTF,TGCAGCGTTCGGACGGCCTATGGCTACACCTTC
few,TRBV13,.,TRBJ2-1,CASSAVTPGYEQFF,TGTGCCAGCAGCGCCGTGACTCCCGGGTATGAGCAGTTCTTC
many,TRBV4-3,.,TRBJ2-3,CASSLSLPDTQYF,TGCGCCAGCAGCCTCTCGCTTCCGGATACGCAGTATTTT